The 19 T cell receptor beta chains below were found in one sample sequenced in a study of blood T cell repertoires in COVID-19. TCRdb's copy holds only in-frame clones and misses some; the assay was immunoSEQ multiplex PCR. The table has about 210,000 clones, under 90% seen once. The sample consisted of PBMCs or T cells enriched from blood (not recorded which). All receptors derive from a woman aged 45-59 years with acute COVID-19.

The rearrangement links TRBV5-8 to TRBJ1-5; TRBD1 matches at 9 bases. J gave up 3 bases and V 4 bases, and 8 bases lay outside the gene matches. Germline-derived CDR1 and CDR2 are SGHTS and YDEGEE. CDR3 length: 16 residues. The CDR3 loop reads CASSPRQGGYNQPQHF. The CDR3 region has the DNA TGTGCCAGCAGCCCCCGACAGGGGGGATACAATCAGCCCCAGCATTTT. Full variable domain (outside the CDR3, taken from reference TRBV5-8 and TRBJ1-5): EAGVTQSPTHLIKTRGQQATLRCSPISGHTSVYWYQQALGLGLQFLLWYDEGEERNRGNFPPRFSGRQFPNYSSELNVNALELEDSALYLCASSPRQGGYNQPQHFGDGTRLSIL.

The chain carries TRBV6-6 and TRBJ2-7; 8 bases are shared with TRBD1. In germline, CDR1 is MNHNY, CDR2 SVGAGI (reference sequence). Trimming removed 10 bases from V and 6 bases from J; junction bases left unmatched: 8. CDR3 length: 12 residues. The CDR3 is CATGGAISEQYF. CDR3 bases: TGTGCCACAGGGGGCGCAATCTCCGAGCAGTACTTC.

The CDR3 is CASSPRDSGNTIYF. The DNA for the CDR3 is TGTGCCAGCTCACCCCGCGACAGTGGAAACACCATATATTTT. The rearrangement links TRBV18 to TRBJ1-3, with TRBD1 as a possible D gene (5 bases). The germline V and J ends were trimmed by 3 bases and 3 bases, with 9 bases remaining between them. The CDR3 is made up of 14 amino acids. The germline gives CDR1 KGHSH, CDR2 LQKENI.

The chain uses TRBV28 and TRBJ2-3; 10 bases line up with TRBD2. The CDR3 covers 20 residues. Germline V gene sequence: CDR1 MDHEN, CDR2 SYDVKM. V lost 6 bases to trimming and J lost 0 bases; unmatched junction nucleotides: 18. CDR3 protein: CASSRSGGYTMGASTDTQYF. The CDR3, as DNA: TGTGCCAGCAGCCGTAGCGGGGGGTACACGATGGGGGCTAGCACAGATACGCAGTATTTT.

The gene calls are TRBV6-6 and TRBJ1-1, with a possible D match to TRBD1 (6 bases). The CDR3 spans 13 residues. Germline assignment: CDR1 MNHNY and CDR2 SVGAGI (reference sequence). Trimming removed 5 bases from V and 8 bases from J, with 15 bases in between. The CDR3 protein is CASSPTQGSEAFF. The CDR3 bases are TGTGCCAGCAGTCCGACACAGGGCTCCGAAGCTTTCTTT.

V usage is TRBV4-1 and J usage is TRBJ1-5; D not resolved. V was cut by 1 base and J by 0 bases, with 10 bases left in between. Germline-derived CDR1 and CDR2 are MGHRA and YSYEKL. The CDR3 spans 16 residues. The CDR3 protein is CASSQVGGNSNQPQHF. The CDR3 DNA sequence: TGCGCCAGCAGCCAAGTAGGAGGAAATAGCAATCAGCCCCAGCATTTT.

This clone has more than one count but fewer than ten. As DNA, the CDR3 is TGTGCCAGCAGTAGGTCCGGGAGCTCTGGGGCCAACGTCCTGACTTTC. Its protein product is CASSRSGSSGANVLTF. This sequence joins TRBV6-2 or TRBV6-3 and TRBJ2-6; D perhaps matches TRBD2 (6 bases). The V end was cut by 5 bases, the J end by 0 bases, with 11 bases between. The germline V gene has CDR1 MNHEY and CDR2 SVGEGT. The CDR3 length is 16 residues.

Remarks on this clone: Germline and junction disagree at one end, which may indicate a read error. The rearrangement uses TRBV7-8 and TRBJ1-4; 9 bases match TRBD1. CDR3 length: 17 amino acids. The germline V gene encodes CDR1 SGHVS and CDR2 FQNEAQ. The CDR3, as DNA: TGTGCCAGCAGCTTAGACCGTAGGACAGGGGCAAAGTTTTTCGCCTCGTTT. It codes for CASSLDRRTGAKFFASF.

The chain carries TRBV21-1 and TRBJ1-5; TRBD1 was called by the table and not checked on the DNA. TRBV21-1 is described as a pseudogene. The CDR3 extends over 19 amino acids. The CDR3 DNA reads TGTGCCAGCAGCAAATGGGCCCAACGTCAGGGGGGTCTCATTCAACCCCAGCATTTT. Translated, it gives CASSKWAQRQGGLIQPQHF.

The rearrangement uses TRBV7-8 and TRBJ1-6; tentatively, D is TRBD1 (6 bases). Trimming shortened V by 5 bases and J by 7 bases, and 12 bases separated the two germline ends. The germline V gene encodes CDR1 SGHVS and CDR2 FQNEAQ. CDR3 length: 14 amino acids. In DNA, the CDR3 is TGTGCCAGCAGCCTCGACAGGTGGAATTCACCCCTCCACTTT. Its translation: CASSLDRWNSPLHF. Looking up the rest from reference TRBV7-8 and TRBJ1-6 gives the full variable domain: GAGVSQSPRYKVAKRGQDVALRCDPISGHVSLFWYQQALGQGPEFLTYFQNEAQLDKSGLPSDRFFAERPEGSVSTLKIQRTQQEDSAVYLCASSLDRWNSPLHFGNGTRLTVT.

The V call is TRBV6-2 or TRBV6-3, the J call TRBJ1-2; D is perhaps TRBD1 (5 bases). Trimming stripped 4 bases from V and 3 bases from J, with 9 bases between. CDR3 length equals 13 residues. Germline CDR1 MNHEY, CDR2 SVGEGT. CDR3 in DNA: TGTGCCAGCAGTTCCCTGACAGACTATGGCTACACCTTC. It yields the protein CASSSLTDYGYTF.

This clone has more than one count but fewer than ten. The chain recombines TRBV18 with TRBJ1-5; D remains unclear. CDR3 size: 13 residues. CDR1 and CDR2 (germline): KGHSH, LQKENI. V lost 4 bases and J 5 bases, leaving 9 bases between the germline ends. CDR3 bases: TGTGCCAGCTCACTAACGGTGGATCAGCCCCAGCATTTT. Its translation is CASSLTVDQPQHF.

The chain carries TRBV6-5 and TRBJ2-1; 9 nucleotides align to TRBD2. Germline V gene lookup returns CDR1 MNHEY and CDR2 SVGAGI. With V trimmed by 0 bases and J by 16 bases, 13 bases remained unmatched. This CDR3 has 15 amino acids. The CDR3 protein is CASSYSRREGLSFFF. In nucleotides, the CDR3 is TGTGCCAGCAGTTACTCGCGGCGGGAGGGCCTTTCTTTTTTCTTC.

J is TRBJ2-6 and V is TRBV2; tentatively, D is TRBD1 (6 bases). The CDR3 covers 15 residues. CDR1 SNHLY and CDR2 FYNNEI come from the germline V gene. V dropped 6 bases and J dropped 3 bases, with 12 bases sitting between them. For the CDR3, the DNA is TGTGCCAGCAGCCCTCAGGGGAGTGGGGCCAACGTCCTGACTTTC. Translation: CASSPQGSGANVLTF. Supplemented by reference TRBV2 and TRBJ2-6, the full variable domain reads EPEVTQTPSHQVTQMGQEVILRCVPISNHLYFYWYRQILGQKVEFLVSFYNNEISEKSEIFDDQFSVERPDGSNFTLKIRSTKLEDSAMYFCASSPQGSGANVLTFGAGSRLTVL.

The CDR3 sequence: CASRLLAGGGTDTQYF. DNA for the CDR3: TGTGCCAGCAGGCTGCTAGCGGGAGGTGGCACAGATACGCAGTATTTT. The genes are TRBV28 and TRBJ2-3; 11 bases align to TRBD2. The V gene end was trimmed by 6 bases and the J gene end by 1 base; junction bases not matched to a gene: 6. CDR3 length: 16 amino acids. Germline values: CDR1 MDHEN, CDR2 SYDVKM. Supplemented by reference TRBV28 and TRBJ2-3, the full variable domain reads DVKVTQSSRYLVKRTGEKVFLECVQDMDHENMFWYRQDPGLGLRLIYFSYDVKMKEKGDIPEGYSVSREKKERFSLILESASTNQTSMYLCASRLLAGGGTDTQYFGPGTRLTVL.

The chain uses TRBV14 and TRBJ2-5, with a possible D match to TRBD2 (7 bases). This CDR3 has 16 amino acids. In germline, CDR1 is SGHDN, CDR2 FVKESK. V gave up 3 bases and J gave up 4 bases, with 18 bases separating them. DNA for the CDR3: TGTGCCAGCAGCCAGTACCGAGGGGGGGAAGCAGAGACCCAGTACTTC. Translating gives CASSQYRGGEAETQYF.

The genes are TRBV19 and TRBJ1-4; D is perhaps TRBD1 (6 bases). Germline V gene sequence: CDR1 LNHDA, CDR2 SQIVND (reference sequence). There are 16 residues in the CDR3. V lost 10 bases and J 3 bases, leaving 21 bases between the germline ends. Here the CDR3 reads CATRPKGGRPNEKLFF. The CDR3 coding sequence is TGTGCCACCAGGCCTAAAGGGGGACGGCCTAATGAAAAACTGTTTTTT.

This clone has a single count. The chain links TRBV11-2 to TRBJ2-2, with 7 bases lining up with TRBD1. The CDR3 spans 16 residues. Germline values: CDR1 SGHAT, CDR2 FQNNGV. With 5 bases clipped from V and 5 bases from J, the junction kept 11 bases outside the gene matches. The CDR3 coding sequence is TGTGCCAGCAGCACCCAGACAGGGCGTGGAACCGGGGAGCTGTTTTTT. Translated: CASSTQTGRGTGELFF. The whole variable domain, filled in from reference TRBV11-2 and TRBJ2-2, reads EAGVAQSPRYKIIEKRQSVAFWCNPISGHATLYWYQQILGQGPKLLIQFQNNGVVDDSQLPKDRFSAERLKGVDSTLKIQPAKLEDSAVYLCASSTQTGRGTGELFFGEGSRLTVL.

CDR3 nucleotide sequence: TGTGCCAGCAGTACACACAGGGGGGCGTGGAACTACGAGCAGTACTTC. This encodes CASSTHRGAWNYEQYF. V usage is TRBV6-2 or TRBV6-3 and J usage is TRBJ2-7, with 8 bases fitting TRBD1. The V gene's germline CDR1 is MNHEY and CDR2 SVGEGT. This CDR3 is 16 amino acids long. V was pared by 5 bases and J by 3 bases, with 12 bases of the junction left unmatched.